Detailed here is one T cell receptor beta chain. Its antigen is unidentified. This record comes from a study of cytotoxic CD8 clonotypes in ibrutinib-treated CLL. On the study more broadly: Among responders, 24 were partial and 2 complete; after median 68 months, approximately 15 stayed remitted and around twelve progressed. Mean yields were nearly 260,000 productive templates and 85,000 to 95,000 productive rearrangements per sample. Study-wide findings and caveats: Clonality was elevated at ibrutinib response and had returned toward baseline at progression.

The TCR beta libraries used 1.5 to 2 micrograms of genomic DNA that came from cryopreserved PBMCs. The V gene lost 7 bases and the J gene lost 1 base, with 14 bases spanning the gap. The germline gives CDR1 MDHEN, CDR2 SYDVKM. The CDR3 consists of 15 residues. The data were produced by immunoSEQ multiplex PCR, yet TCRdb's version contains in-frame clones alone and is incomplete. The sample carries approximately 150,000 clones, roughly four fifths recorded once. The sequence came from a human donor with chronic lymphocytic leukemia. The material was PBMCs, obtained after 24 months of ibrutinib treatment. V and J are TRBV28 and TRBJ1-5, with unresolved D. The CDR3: CASTPFGQSNQPQHF. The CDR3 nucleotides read TGTGCCAGCACCCCCTTCGGGCAGAGCAATCAGCCCCAGCATTTT.